The 16 T cell receptor beta chains below come from one sample, sequenced in a study of T-cell reconstitution after alpha-beta-depleted transplantation in children. TCRbeta library preparation incorporated unique molecular identifiers. Via MiXCR, TCRdb re-called the PCR reads, giving one row per CDR3 protein. The table records a few hundred thousand distinct CDR3 sequences, under 15% of them present only once. Sample: PBMCs, mostly from graft donor cells, taken 360 days after TCRalphabeta/CD19-depleted stem cell transplant. These receptors all come from a male patient aged 10 to 17 who had a stem cell transplant for acute myeloid leukemia, so the T cells may come from the graft donor.

The chain recombines TRBV6-1 with TRBJ2-1; D possibly corresponds to TRBD2 (6 bases). Trimming left V 6 bases short and J 7 bases short, with 13 bases between. Germline lookup yields CDR1 MNHNS and CDR2 SASEGT. The CDR3 length is 13 residues. The DNA for the CDR3 is TGTGCCAGCAGGGTCCGACTAGGAAATGAGCAGTTCTTC. This sequence encodes CASRVRLGNEQFF.

The chain joins TRBV7-9 to TRBJ2-3; D perhaps matches TRBD2 (5 bases). Trimming took off 8 bases at V and 2 bases at J, with 14 bases between the two ends. The CDR3 is 14 residues long. CDR1 and CDR2 (germline): SEHNR, FQNEAQ (reference sequence). For the CDR3, the DNA is TGTGCCAGCGGCCCCGGGATCATCACAGATACGCAGTATTTT. Its protein product is CASGPGIITDTQYF.

The V gene is TRBV5-1, the J gene TRBJ2-3; D unclear. This CDR3 region has 13 residues. Trimming removed 2 bases at V and 5 bases at J, with 9 bases between. Germline V gives CDR1 SGHRS, CDR2 YFSETQ. CDR3 residues: CASSFGGVDTQYF. CDR3 coding DNA: TGCGCCAGCAGCTTCGGCGGAGTAGATACGCAGTATTTT.

This clonotype was detected only a few times. The chain joins TRBV29-1 to TRBJ2-1; 13 nucleotides line up with TRBD2. Germline loops: CDR1 SQVTM, CDR2 ANQGSEA. Trimming removed 2 bases from V and 14 bases from J; junction bases left unmatched: 9. The CDR3 runs to 14 residues. Written as DNA, the CDR3 is TGCAGCGTTGAATTGAGACTAGCGGGAGGAGGGAAGTTCTTC. Translation gives CSVELRLAGGGKFF.

The chain is built from TRBV11-2 and TRBJ2-1; 11 bases fit TRBD2. The germline CDR1 and CDR2 sequences are SGHAT and FQNNGV. This CDR3 region has 18 residues. Trimming removed 4 bases from V and 8 bases from J; junction bases left unmatched: 16. The CDR3 sequence: CASSSIAGGNLVFDEQFF. The CDR3, as DNA: TGTGCCAGCAGCTCGATAGCGGGAGGGAACTTAGTCTTCGATGAGCAGTTCTTC.

This clonotype has more than one count but fewer than ten. The chain combines TRBV7-2 with TRBJ2-1, with no clear D. V was trimmed by 2 bases and J by 8 bases, leaving 10 bases between them. CDR3 length equals 13 residues. Germline CDR1 SGHTA, CDR2 FQGNSA. CDR3 DNA sequence: TGTGCCAGCAGCTTAAACCAGTGGGATGAGCAGTTCTTC. This encodes CASSLNQWDEQFF.

This clonotype has at least ten counts. The chain employs TRBV4-2 and TRBJ2-7, with a tentative D call TRBD1 (6 bases). The CDR3 runs to 15 residues. Trimming shortened V by 2 bases and J by 0 bases, and 11 bases separated the two germline ends. Per germline, CDR1 LGHNA and CDR2 YNFKEQ. The CDR3 coding sequence is TGTGCCAGCAGCCAAACCGGGACACGCTCCTACGAGCAGTACTTC. Residues: CASSQTGTRSYEQYF.

This clonotype was counted a few times. The chain has TRBV28 and TRBJ2-2, with D unresolved. The CDR3 loop spans 14 amino acids. Trimming stripped 7 bases from V and 1 base from J, with 10 bases between. The germline V gene encodes CDR1 MDHEN and CDR2 SYDVKM. The CDR3 nucleotides are TGTGCCAGCAATACCTGGGAGAACACCGGGGAGCTGTTTTTT. It encodes CASNTWENTGELFF.

This chain joins TRBV29-1 and TRBJ2-7; D unclear. Germline-derived CDR1 and CDR2 are SQVTM and ANQGSEA. The CDR3 runs to 13 residues. The V gene lost 6 bases and the J gene lost 3 bases, with 15 bases spanning the gap. CDR3 protein: CSVRRGPDYEQYF. As DNA, the CDR3 is TGCAGCGTGAGGCGTGGCCCCGACTACGAGCAGTACTTC.

The chain carries TRBV2 and TRBJ2-4; D remains ambiguous. Germline V gene data show CDR1 as SNHLY and CDR2 as FYNNEI. The CDR3 is 11 amino acids. Trimming took off 8 bases at V and 8 bases at J, with 10 bases between the two ends. The CDR3 nucleotides read TGTGCCAGCGGGCAGGCAGACATTCAGTACTTC. Its protein is CASGQADIQYF. Drawing the rest from reference TRBV2 and TRBJ2-4, the complete variable domain is EPEVTQTPSHQVTQMGQEVILRCVPISNHLYFYWYRQILGQKVEFLVSFYNNEISEKSEIFDDQFSVERPDGSNFTLKIRSTKLEDSAMYFCASGQADIQYFGAGTRLSVL.

This clonotype was observed many times. This CDR3 is CASSLYRHPYNEQFF. In DNA form, the CDR3 reads TGTGCCAGCAGTTTATACAGGCACCCCTACAATGAGCAGTTCTTC. The V and J genes are TRBV6-2 or TRBV6-3 and TRBJ2-1; weak D call: TRBD1 (5 bases). The CDR3 consists of 15 residues. CDR1 MNHEY and CDR2 SVGEGT come from the germline V gene. V was pared by 4 bases and J by 2 bases, with 12 bases between.

The chain couples TRBV9 to TRBJ2-1; D is unclear. The CDR3 is made up of 15 amino acids. Germline V CDR1 and CDR2: SGDLS, YYNGEE. Trimming took off 2 bases at V and 1 base at J, with 10 bases between the two ends. The CDR3 reads CASSVASRSYNEQFF. Here the CDR3 DNA reads TGTGCCAGCAGCGTGGCCAGCAGGTCCTACAATGAGCAGTTCTTC.

The rearrangement uses TRBV20-1 and TRBJ2-2, with 9 bases fitting TRBD2. J was trimmed by 13 bases and V by 6 bases; bases with no gene match: 9. The germline gives CDR1 DFQATT, CDR2 SNEGSKA (reference sequence). The length of the CDR3 is 12 residues. The CDR3 nucleotides read TGCAGTGCGAGACTAGCGGCTCTGCGGCTGTTTTTT. Amino acids: CSARLAALRLFF.

CDR3 amino acids: CSARGHNEKLFF. DNA of the CDR3: TGCAGTGCTAGAGGACATAATGAAAAACTGTTTTTT. The chain carries TRBV20-1 and TRBJ1-4; no clear D gene. CDR1 is DFQATT, CDR2 SNEGSKA, per germline (reference sequence). Trimming took off 1 base at V and 4 bases at J, with 4 bases between the two ends. This CDR3 region has 12 residues.

The gene calls are TRBV20-1 and TRBJ2-4, with D possibly matching TRBD1 (8 bases). Germline V CDR1 and CDR2: DFQATT, SNEGSKA (reference sequence). CDR3 size: 15 residues. Deletions cut 3 bases from V and 2 bases from J, with 14 bases between. The CDR3 DNA follows: TGCAGTGCTAGTACAGGGGGGGCAACCAAAAACATTCAGTACTTC. This gives the protein CSASTGGATKNIQYF.

This clonotype was counted between two and nine times. This sequence joins TRBV25-1 and TRBJ2-1; TRBD2 aligns across 15 bases. V was clipped by 6 bases and J by 5 bases; unmatched bases: 8. This CDR3 spans 17 amino acids. CDR1 and CDR2 from the germline V gene are MGHDK and SYGVNS. The CDR3 nucleotides are TGTGCCAGCAGAGCTCCGGGACTAGCGGGAGGAAACAATGAGCAGTTCTTC. This gives the protein CASRAPGLAGGNNEQFF. Full variable domain (outside the CDR3, taken from reference TRBV25-1 and TRBJ2-1): EADIYQTPRYLVIGTGKKITLECSQTMGHDKMYWYQQDPGMELHLIHYSYGVNSTEKGDLSSESTVSRIRTEHFPLTLESARPSHTSQYLCASRAPGLAGGNNEQFFGPGTRLTVL.